This T cell receptor beta chain was found in a study of T cells in Graves' hyperthyroidism and ophthalmopathy. General study points: Most clonotypes that expanded in the thyroid above 0.001 also showed up in blood.

Trimming removed 4 bases from V and 1 base from J, with 10 bases in between. The CDR3 covers 13 residues. The germline V gene has CDR1 SQVTM and CDR2 ANQGSEA. Concerning this clonotype itself: The antigen is not known.

RNA transcripts were the template for amplifying TCR beta CDR3 regions. In the first-round RT-PCR of the TCR CDR3, the HTBI primer set was used. TCRdb analysed the multiplex PCR reads with MiXCR anew, one entry per CDR3 protein. The table has a few hundred thousand distinct CDR3 sequences, more than 45% seen once. The rearrangement uses TRBV29-1 and TRBJ1-1; perhaps TRBD1 as D (5 bases). This TCR was recovered from a woman aged 18-35 years with Graves' hyperthyroidism. Specimen: peripheral blood or thyroid tissue (not recorded which). This CDR3 is CSVGAGRNTEAFF. The CDR3 nucleotides read TGCAGCGTTGGGGCAGGGAGGAACACTGAAGCTTTCTTT.